The 17 T cell receptor beta chains below were found in one sample sequenced in a study of T cell repertoires in cytomegalovirus infection. MiXCR was run by TCRdb on the reads, yielding one entry per CDR3 protein. The sample has more than 200,000 distinct CDR3 sequences; roughly 9% are singletons. The sample taken for sequencing was PBMCs. These receptors were taken from a human donor in good health (CMV status not recorded). Some clones in this sample may be carry-over from other donors' samples.

This clonotype was counted many times. This sequence joins TRBV7-2 and TRBJ1-1; D is perhaps TRBD1 (5 bases). V lost 5 bases and J 1 base, leaving 8 bases between the germline ends. The length of the CDR3 is 13 residues. Germline V lookup: CDR1 SGHTA, CDR2 FQGNSA. The CDR3 nucleotides read TGTGCCAGCAGCCGGACAACGAACACTGAAGCTTTCTTT. Its translation is CASSRTTNTEAFF.

This clonotype was seen at least ten times. This chain joins TRBV7-8 and TRBJ1-2; 8 positions match TRBD1. With V trimmed by 3 bases and J by 7 bases, 4 bases remained unmatched. CDR3 length equals 13 residues. Germline V CDR1 and CDR2: SGHVS, FQNEAQ. The CDR3 DNA reads TGTGCCAGCAGCTTGGACAGGGCTGGTGGCTACACCTTC. It encodes CASSLDRAGGYTF.

The sample holds a few counts of this clonotype. The gene calls are TRBV7-3 and TRBJ2-1; the D gene could be TRBD1 or TRBD2 (5 bases each). V lost 5 bases and J 11 bases, leaving 13 bases between the germline ends. The CDR3 has 12 amino acids. The V gene's germline CDR1 is SGHTA and CDR2 FQGTGA. CDR3 region: CASSKTWDQQFF. CDR3 nucleotide sequence: TGTGCCAGCAGCAAAACGTGGGACCAGCAGTTCTTC.

This clonotype was recorded many times. V usage is TRBV12-3 or TRBV12-4 and J usage is TRBJ2-1; D gene uncertain. CDR3 length: 18 amino acids. V lost 5 bases and J 0 bases, leaving 20 bases between the germline ends. CDR3 residues: CASSAWPRMASSYNEQFF. CDR3 sequence (DNA): TGTGCCAGCAGTGCTTGGCCGCGGATGGCCAGCTCCTACAATGAGCAGTTCTTC.

Many counts were recorded for this clonotype. The V call is TRBV7-8, the J call TRBJ1-1; no firm D call. V shed 5 bases and J shed 0 bases, with 10 bases lying between them. The CDR3 is 14 amino acids. Germline assignment: CDR1 SGHVS and CDR2 FQNEAQ. CDR3 region: CASSAFTVNTEAFF. CDR3 sequence (DNA): TGTGCCAGCAGCGCCTTCACAGTGAACACTGAAGCTTTCTTT.

CDR3: CAWSVTGTSTDTQYF. DNA of the CDR3: TGTGCCTGGAGTGTTACAGGGACTAGCACAGATACGCAGTATTTT. This chain connects TRBV30 to TRBJ2-3, with D tentatively TRBD1 or TRBD2 (6 bases each). This CDR3 comprises 15 residues. Germline V lookup: CDR1 GTSNPN, CDR2 SVGIG (reference sequence). With 0 bases removed from V and 0 bases from J, the gap between germline ends came to 10 bases.

This clonotype was seen many times. This sequence joins TRBV24-1 and TRBJ1-5; weak D call: TRBD1 (5 bases). The V gene lost 3 bases and the J gene lost 7 bases, with 15 bases spanning the gap. Germline V CDR1 and CDR2: KGHDR, SFDVKD. This CDR3 is 15 amino acids long. The CDR3 here is CATSDPGRPGQPQHF. The CDR3 region has the DNA TGTGCCACCAGTGATCCAGGGCGCCCAGGGCAGCCCCAGCATTTT.

The chain employs TRBV18 and TRBJ1-1, with D hard to call. The V gene's germline CDR1 is KGHSH and CDR2 LQKENI. The V end was cut by 3 bases, the J end by 1 base, with 12 bases between. This CDR3 has 15 amino acids. The CDR3 DNA reads as TGTGCCAGCTCACCTTTCCTCCAGAAGAACACTGAAGCTTTCTTT. This codes for CASSPFLQKNTEAFF.

Concerning this clonotype: A read error may be the cause here, since a much bigger clone is one base away. The rearrangement links TRBV4-3 to TRBJ2-3, with D possibly being TRBD2 (6 bases). Looked up from germline, CDR1 is LGHNA and CDR2 is YSLEER. The CDR3 sequence is 15 residues long. CDR3 in DNA: TGCGTCAGCAGCCAAGATACTAGCCGGACAGATACGCAGTATTTT. Residues: CVSSQDTSRTDTQYF.

This clonotype was counted ten times or more. V is TRBV7-2 and J is TRBJ1-4, with D unclear. The V end lost 3 bases, the J end lost 2 bases, and 7 bases lay between the germline ends. CDR3 length equals 14 residues. Per germline, CDR1 SGHTA and CDR2 FQGNSA. Here the CDR3 DNA reads TGTGCCAGCAGCTTTTCCCGGACTAATGAAAAACTGTTTTTT. Translation gives CASSFSRTNEKLFF.

At least ten counts were recorded for this clonotype. The chain recombines TRBV11-3 with TRBJ2-7; D tentatively fits TRBD1 or TRBD2 (5 bases each). CDR3 length: 15 residues. V was trimmed by 0 bases and J by 3 bases, leaving 12 bases between them. The germline V gene encodes CDR1 SGHNT and CDR2 YENEEA. The CDR3 coding sequence is TGTGCCAGCAGCTTAGAGGCAGGGACCAACTACGAGCAGTACTTC. This gives the protein CASSLEAGTNYEQYF.

This clonotype was observed a handful of times. The rearrangement uses TRBV6-5 and TRBJ2-4, with TRBD1 as a possible D gene (6 bases). CDR3 length equals 13 residues. Germline CDR1 and CDR2: MNHEY and SVGAGI. The V end lost 6 bases, the J end lost 9 bases, and 15 bases lay between the germline ends. CDR3 nucleotide sequence: TGTGCCAGCAGAGATAACACAGGGACCATTCAGTACTTC. It encodes CASRDNTGTIQYF.

DNA of the CDR3: TGCAGCGTAGCAGGGGCACGAGGAGGGGCCCAGTACTTC. Translated: CSVAGARGGAQYF. The rearrangement links TRBV29-1 to TRBJ2-5; possibly TRBD1 or TRBD2 for D (6 bases each). V shed 6 bases and J shed 9 bases, with 20 bases lying between them. This CDR3 comprises 13 residues. The germline CDR1 and CDR2 sequences are SQVTM and ANQGSEA.

The chain combines TRBV28 with TRBJ2-6; unclear D gene. Trimming pared 7 bases from V and 2 bases from J, leaving 21 bases between. CDR3 size: 18 residues. Germline V CDR1 and CDR2: MDHEN, SYDVKM. The CDR3 coding sequence is TGTGCCAGCAAAACCCCAAGCCTCTATGAGGCTGGGGCCAACGTCCTGACTTTC. As protein: CASKTPSLYEAGANVLTF.

This clonotype was observed many times. The chain combines TRBV12-3 or TRBV12-4 with TRBJ1-6; D might be TRBD1 (6 bases). CDR3 size: 13 residues. V was trimmed by 2 bases and J by 14 bases, leaving 13 bases between them. The CDR3 bases are TGTGCCAGCAGTTTACAGGGGCGCGGGTCCCTCCACTTT. Amino acids: CASSLQGRGSLHF.

In this sample, this clonotype turned up a few times. The genes are TRBV29-1 and TRBJ2-5; D gene ambiguous. V was shortened by 4 bases and J by 1 base, with 7 bases between the two germline ends. The CDR3 is 12 residues long. The germline CDR1 and CDR2 sequences are SQVTM and ANQGSEA. The DNA of the CDR3 is TGCAGCGTTGTGCGGATCCAAGAGACCCAGTACTTC. Amino acids: CSVVRIQETQYF.

This clonotype has ten or more counts. This CDR3 reads CASSKSSGGARGFDEQFF. The CDR3 nucleotides are TGTGCCAGTAGTAAATCTAGCGGGGGGGCCCGGGGTTTCGATGAGCAGTTCTTC. The chain has TRBV19 and TRBJ2-1, with 12 bases identical to TRBD2. V lost 4 bases, J lost 8 bases, and 15 bases stayed unmatched. The CDR3 extends over 18 amino acids. Germline V CDR1 and CDR2: LNHDA, SQIVND (reference sequence).